Below, 28 T cell receptor beta chains from the same sample are listed, as sequenced in a study of T cell repertoires and HLA-DP antigens. Data came from immunoSEQ multiplex PCR; TCRdb stores just in-frame clones and leaves some out. The repertoire holds approximately 89,000 clones, with more than 75% as singletons. Antigens of these TCRs are unknown. Specimen: CD4+ T cells from PBMCs. The receptors here all came from a man between 50 and 59 years old in good health and CMV-seronegative.

The CDR3 reads CASSWGGSFSPNQPQHF. The CDR3 DNA reads TGTGCCAGCAGCTGGGGGGGGAGTTTTTCACCCAATCAGCCCCAGCATTTT. The chain links TRBV5-4 to TRBJ1-5; TRBD1 is a possible D gene (5 bases). The CDR3 spans 17 residues. V was trimmed by 3 bases and J by 3 bases, leaving 19 bases between them. Germline CDR1 and CDR2: SGHNT and YYREEE (reference sequence). Full variable domain (outside the CDR3, taken from reference TRBV5-4 and TRBJ1-5): ETGVTQSPTHLIKTRGQQVTLRCSSQSGHNTVSWYQQALGQGPQFIFQYYREEENGRGNFPPRFSGLQFPNYSSELNVNALELDDSALYLCASSWGGSFSPNQPQHFGDGTRLSIL.

The rearrangement joins TRBV27 to TRBJ2-1; 8 positions agree with TRBD2. The CDR3 contains 13 residues. Trimming cost V 3 bases and J 6 bases; bases outside gene matches: 1. Germline lookup yields CDR1 MNHEY and CDR2 SMNVEV (reference sequence). Here the CDR3 reads CASSLTSANEQFF. The DNA for the CDR3 is TGTGCCAGCAGTTTGACTAGCGCCAATGAGCAGTTCTTC.

This clone was counted a single time. The V and J genes are TRBV10-3 and TRBJ2-2; a possible D gene is TRBD1 (5 bases). Per germline, CDR1 ENHRY and CDR2 SYGVKD. The CDR3 runs to 12 residues. V lost 3 bases to trimming and J lost 6 bases, with 5 bases between them. The CDR3 is CAISEGAGELFF. In nucleotides, the CDR3 is TGTGCCATCAGTGAAGGGGCCGGGGAGCTGTTTTTT.

This clone was detected a few times. The genes are TRBV30 and TRBJ2-1; a possible D gene is TRBD2 (7 bases). The V end lost 2 bases, the J end lost 7 bases, and 9 bases lay between the germline ends. CDR3 length: 12 amino acids. Germline CDR1 and CDR2: GTSNPN and SVGIG (reference sequence). As DNA, the CDR3 is TGTGCCTGGAGTAGGGGGGGGAATGAGCAGTTCTTC. This codes for CAWSRGGNEQFF.

This chain joins TRBV6-5 and TRBJ1-5; possible D gene TRBD1, 5 bases. Germline CDR1 reads MNHEY; CDR2 reads SVGAGI. Deletions cut 7 bases from V and 6 bases from J, with 13 bases between. The CDR3 contains 13 residues. Here the CDR3 DNA reads TGTGCCAGCACCCAGGGACGGGGTCAGCCCCAGCATTTT. Translation: CASTQGRGQPQHF.

The chain uses TRBV4-2 and TRBJ2-1; 8 bases match TRBD2. The CDR3 consists of 16 residues. The V gene's germline CDR1 is LGHNA and CDR2 YNFKEQ. J was trimmed by 7 bases and V by 0 bases; bases with no gene match: 8. In DNA form, the CDR3 reads TGTGCCAGCAGCCAAGATACTAGCGGCGGGGGAAATGAGCAGTTCTTC. Residues: CASSQDTSGGGNEQFF.

This chain connects TRBV28 to TRBJ1-3; D possibly corresponds to TRBD1 (6 bases). Germline V lookup: CDR1 MDHEN, CDR2 SYDVKM. This CDR3 spans 16 amino acids. The V gene lost 4 bases and the J gene lost 0 bases, with 13 bases spanning the gap. The CDR3 DNA sequence: TGTGCCAGCAGTTCACCAGGACAGCACTCTGGAAACACCATATATTTT. It encodes CASSSPGQHSGNTIYF.

CDR3 DNA sequence: TGTGCCAGCAGTGTCGGGTCCTACGAGCAGTACTTC. Residues: CASSVGSYEQYF. The chain links TRBV6-1 to TRBJ2-5, with D unclear. TRBJ2-7 matches the DNA end more closely, so the J call is doubtful. There are 12 residues in the CDR3. The germline gives CDR1 MNHNS, CDR2 SASEGT.

The chain couples TRBV2 to TRBJ2-1; 10 bases are shared with TRBD2. The V and J ends lost 7 bases and 7 bases, in that order; junction bases with no gene match: 7. CDR1 and CDR2 from the germline V gene are SNHLY and FYNNEI. The CDR3 covers 14 residues. The CDR3 DNA reads TGTGCCAGCAACCAAGCGGGAGGGTGGAATGAGCAGTTCTTC. Translating it yields CASNQAGGWNEQFF.

On this clone: One junction end disagrees with the germline gene, perhaps due to a read error. V gene TRBV5-8 combines with J gene TRBJ1-2; unclear D gene. Germline loops: CDR1 SGHTS, CDR2 YDEGEE. The CDR3 covers 10 residues. CDR3 residues: CASSLHSKAF. CDR3 DNA: TGTGCCAGCAGCTTACACAGTAAGGCTTTC.

In nucleotides, the CDR3 is TGTGCCAGCCCGCCTAGGACAGGGATTCAAGAGACCCAGTACTTC. This encodes CASPPRTGIQETQYF. The rearrangement links TRBV28 to TRBJ2-5; 8 bases agree with TRBD1. Per the germline V gene, CDR1 is MDHEN and CDR2 is SYDVKM. CDR3 length: 15 amino acids. V shed 8 bases, J shed 2 bases, and the junction held 10 bases outside the gene matches.

The V call is TRBV11-2, the J call TRBJ1-1; D perhaps matches TRBD1 (6 bases). The ends were cut back, 5 bases at V and 6 bases at J, with 19 bases in the middle. The germline V gene has CDR1 SGHAT and CDR2 FQNNGV. This CDR3 is built from 15 residues. The DNA for the CDR3 is TGTGCCAGCAGCCCCAGGCAGGGGAGGACCGCTGAAGCTTTCTTT. Translation gives CASSPRQGRTAEAFF.

There are a few counts of this clone. This rearrangement joins TRBV7-2 to TRBJ2-7; 7 nucleotides line up with TRBD1. The V segment lost 1 base and the J segment 1 base; nucleotides outside the gene matches: 13. This CDR3 has 18 amino acids. CDR1 and CDR2 from the germline V gene are SGHTA and FQGNSA. The CDR3 region is CASSLGVPDRFFSYEQYF. CDR3 nucleotide sequence: TGTGCCAGCAGCTTAGGAGTTCCGGACAGGTTCTTTTCCTACGAGCAGTACTTC.

The V call is TRBV30, the J call TRBJ1-4; no firm D call. The CDR3 covers 15 residues. CDR1 is GTSNPN, CDR2 SVGIG, per germline (reference sequence). V was shortened by 3 bases and J by 4 bases, with 15 bases between the two germline ends. The CDR3 loop is CAWSALSGGNEKLFF. CDR3 bases: TGTGCCTGGAGCGCCCTGAGTGGTGGTAATGAAAAACTGTTTTTT.

The chain employs TRBV7-3 and TRBJ1-3; D remains ambiguous. The CDR3 consists of 15 residues. The V and J ends lost 0 bases and 2 bases respectively, with 8 bases between them. Germline V gives CDR1 SGHTA, CDR2 FQGTGA. CDR3 sequence reads: CASSLTTATGNTIYF. The CDR3 bases are TGTGCCAGCAGCTTAACGACCGCCACTGGAAACACCATATATTTT.

In this sample, this clone turned up a few times. V and J are TRBV18 and TRBJ1-3; possibly TRBD1 for D (5 bases). Germline V lookup: CDR1 KGHSH, CDR2 LQKENI. The CDR3 is 16 residues long. Trimming shortened V by 6 bases and J by 2 bases, and 17 bases separated the two germline ends. For the CDR3, the DNA is TGTGCCAGCTCCCGAGGTGCAGGGCAGACTGGAAACACCATATATTTT. Amino acid sequence: CASSRGAGQTGNTIYF. The full variable domain, rest sourced from reference TRBV18 and TRBJ1-3, is NAGVMQNPRHLVRRRGQEARLRCSPMKGHSHVYWYRQLPEEGLKFMVYLQKENIIDESGMPKERFSAEFPKEGPSILRIQQVVRGDSAAYFCASSRGAGQTGNTIYFGEGSWLTVV.

The chain has TRBV30 and TRBJ2-1; no clear D gene. In germline, CDR1 is GTSNPN, CDR2 SVGIG (reference sequence). The CDR3 is 11 amino acids. Trimming took 0 bases from V and 9 from J, leaving 6 bases between them. The CDR3 DNA sequence: TGTGCCTGGAGTGTAGGTCGTGAGCAGTTCTTC. Residues: CAWSVGREQFF.

This chain connects TRBV5-1 to TRBJ2-2; D remains unclear. CDR1 and CDR2 from the germline V gene are SGHRS and YFSETQ. CDR3 size: 14 residues. V lost 2 bases and J lost 0, with 5 bases in between. CDR3 bases: TGCGCCAGCAGCTTTTCGGCGAACACCGGGGAGCTGTTTTTT. Translation: CASSFSANTGELFF.

J is TRBJ2-7 and V is TRBV4-1; D perhaps matches TRBD2 (5 bases). Per germline, CDR1 MGHRA and CDR2 YSYEKL. The germline V and J ends were trimmed by 0 bases and 2 bases, with 14 bases remaining between them. The CDR3 consists of 16 residues. CDR3 region: CASSQDPGVGTYEQYF. In DNA form, the CDR3 reads TGCGCCAGCAGCCAAGATCCCGGGGTTGGGACCTACGAGCAGTACTTC.

The V gene is TRBV10-1, the J gene TRBJ1-4; 7 nucleotides match TRBD1. With V trimmed by 8 bases and J by 6 bases, 15 bases remained unmatched. Germline CDR1 WNHNN, CDR2 SYGVQD (reference sequence). CDR3 size: 16 residues. The DNA for the CDR3 is TGCGCCAGCTCGAAAATGCTGACAGGGAGCTATGAAAAACTGTTTTTT. The encoded protein is CASSKMLTGSYEKLFF.

The chain combines TRBV5-6 with TRBJ1-3, with D possibly TRBD1 on 6 matching bases. V lost 0 bases and J 4 bases, leaving 17 bases between the germline ends. The germline V gene has CDR1 SGHDT and CDR2 YYEEEE. The CDR3 consists of 17 residues. In DNA form, the CDR3 reads TGTGCCAGCAGCTTGGGCCCTCCAGGGGTATCGGGAAACACCATATATTTT. It codes for CASSLGPPGVSGNTIYF.

The sample holds one count of this clone. J is TRBJ2-1 and V is TRBV4-3; 10 bases are a match to TRBD2. The CDR3 sequence is 19 residues long. Germline lookup yields CDR1 LGHNA and CDR2 YSLEER. The ends lost 1 base at V and 6 bases at J; junction bases unmatched: 15. CDR3 region: CASSQVLAGATGWGNEQFF. The CDR3 DNA follows: TGCGCCAGCAGCCAAGTGCTAGCGGGAGCCACAGGGTGGGGCAATGAGCAGTTCTTC.

The chain is built from TRBV29-1 and TRBJ2-7, with 13 positions matching TRBD2. Germline CDR1 and CDR2: SQVTM and ANQGSEA. Unmatched junction bases numbered 1, after V lost 6 bases and J lost 2 bases. The CDR3 spans 13 residues. Here the CDR3 DNA reads TGCAGCGTGGGACTAGCGGGACCCTACGAGCAGTACTTC. Residues: CSVGLAGPYEQYF.

The rearrangement links TRBV28 to TRBJ1-2; 9 nucleotides agree with TRBD1. CDR1 is MDHEN and CDR2 is SYDVKM in the germline V gene. V gave up 6 bases and J gave up 7 bases; unmatched junction bases: 15. This CDR3 comprises 16 residues. The chain's CDR3 is CASRQTYRGRSGGYTF. The CDR3 DNA sequence: TGTGCCAGCAGACAAACCTACAGGGGGCGATCTGGTGGCTACACCTTC.

This chain connects TRBV11-2 to TRBJ2-5, with 8 bases matching TRBD1. The CDR3 is made up of 14 amino acids. After removal of 5 bases from V and 4 bases from J, the junction contained 6 bases not matched to a gene. CDR1 SGHAT and CDR2 FQNNGV come from the germline V gene. The DNA for the CDR3 is TGTGCCAGCAGCACCCGGACAGGGAGAGAGACCCAGTACTTC. As protein: CASSTRTGRETQYF.

The chain is built from TRBV11-2 and TRBJ2-1; 9 bases agree with TRBD1. Germline V gene data show CDR1 as SGHAT and CDR2 as FQNNGV. Trimming at V came to 4 bases and at J to 5 bases, leaving 9 bases not matched to a gene. CDR3 length: 16 amino acids. CDR3 loop: CASSSMGQGLHNEQFF. The DNA of the CDR3 is TGTGCCAGCAGCTCGATGGGACAGGGTTTGCACAATGAGCAGTTCTTC.

This rearrangement joins TRBV6-6 to TRBJ2-5; 8 bases match TRBD1. Germline loops: CDR1 MNHNY, CDR2 SVGAGI (reference sequence). This CDR3 is built from 15 residues. V was clipped by 2 bases and J by 1 base; unmatched bases: 3. CDR3 sequence: CASSYHTGGQETQYF. CDR3 nucleotide sequence: TGTGCCAGCAGTTACCATACAGGGGGCCAAGAGACCCAGTACTTC.

The rearrangement joins TRBV2 to TRBJ1-2; TRBD1 agrees at 10 bases. Germline V lookup: CDR1 SNHLY, CDR2 FYNNEI. Unmatched junction bases numbered 8, after V lost 6 bases and J lost 4 bases. The CDR3 is 15 residues long. The CDR3 is CASRRGQGGIYGYTF. In DNA form, the CDR3 reads TGTGCCAGCAGACGTGGACAGGGGGGGATCTATGGCTACACCTTC.